A single sample is the source of the 9 T cell receptor beta chains below, sequenced in a study of blood T cell repertoires in COVID-19. Generated by immunoSEQ multiplex PCR, the TCRdb table keeps only in-frame clones and is missing some. Seen here are 250,000 or so clones, around 80% observed once, and the top ten hold 4.2%. The sample comprised peripheral blood. Receptors originate from a man aged 55 to 70 with acute or convalescent COVID-19.

The rearrangement uses TRBV9 and TRBJ2-1, with a tentative D call TRBD2 (6 bases). The CDR3 consists of 16 residues. Per germline, CDR1 SGDLS and CDR2 YYNGEE. V shed 3 bases and J shed 6 bases, with 19 bases lying between them. The CDR3 protein is CASSARDGRTINEQFF. Here the CDR3 DNA reads TGTGCCAGCAGCGCACGGGACGGGCGGACTATCAATGAGCAGTTCTTC.

This chain connects TRBV6-5 to TRBJ1-5; D is unclear. This CDR3 has 14 residues. Per the germline V gene, CDR1 is MNHEY and CDR2 is SVGAGI. Trimming shortened V by 5 bases and J by 2 bases, and 10 bases separated the two germline ends. The CDR3 nucleotides are TGTGCCAGCAGTAGGATTGCGGGCAATCAGCCCCAGCATTTT. It specifies CASSRIAGNQPQHF.

This clone appeared a few times. DNA for the CDR3: TGTGCCAGCAGCCAAGATCGAAGGGGGCTAGGCACTGAAGCTTTCTTT. Protein sequence: CASSQDRRGLGTEAFF. The V gene is TRBV3-1 (or the pseudogene TRBV3-2), the J gene TRBJ1-1, with 7 bases that match TRBD1. CDR1 is LGHDT, CDR2 YNNKEL, per germline (reference sequence). The trim removed 0 bases at V and 4 bases at J, leaving 8 bases unmatched. The CDR3 sequence is 16 residues long.

This chain links TRBV9 with TRBJ2-2; a weak D match, TRBD2 (6 bases). Deletions cut 1 base from V and 8 bases from J, with 9 bases between. CDR3 size: 13 residues. Germline-derived CDR1 and CDR2 are SGDLS and YYNGEE. The CDR3: CASSVREFGELFF. CDR3 DNA sequence: TGTGCCAGCAGCGTACGGGAGTTTGGGGAGCTGTTTTTT. The complete variable domain, with remaining parts taken from reference TRBV9 and TRBJ2-2, reads DSGVTQTPKHLITATGQRVTLRCSPRSGDLSVYWYQQSLDQGLQFLIQYYNGEERAKGNILERFSAQQFPDLHSELNLSSLELGDSALYFCASSVREFGELFFGEGSRLTVL.

This chain links TRBV5-4 with TRBJ2-5, with TRBD2 matching over 10 bases. Germline CDR1 SGHNT, CDR2 YYREEE (reference sequence). This CDR3 has 14 residues. V dropped 3 bases and J dropped 1; count of bases not matched to a gene: 0. DNA for the CDR3: TGTGCCAGCAGCTGGACTAGCGGCCAAGAGACCCAGTACTTC. Amino acids: CASSWTSGQETQYF.

This chain connects TRBV28 to TRBJ2-1, with 9 bases identical to TRBD1. Germline CDR1 and CDR2: MDHEN and SYDVKM. This CDR3 has 13 amino acids. CDR3: CNTRGQGKYEQFF. DNA for the CDR3: TGTAACACCCGAGGACAGGGGAAGTATGAGCAGTTCTTC. Drawing the rest from reference TRBV28 and TRBJ2-1, the complete variable domain is DVKVTQSSRYLVKRTGEKVFLECVQDMDHENMFWYRQDPGLGLRLIYFSYDVKMKEKGDIPEGYSVSREKKERFSLILESASTNQTSMYLCNTRGQGKYEQFFGPGTRLTVL.

The chain links TRBV5-4 to TRBJ1-1; TRBD1 matches at 9 bases. The CDR3 spans 15 residues. V was pared by 4 bases and J by 0 bases, with 4 bases of the junction left unmatched. Germline CDR1 is SGHNT and CDR2 is YYREEE (reference sequence). The CDR3, as DNA: TGTGCCAGCAGCAAAAGGACAGGGGTGAACACTGAAGCTTTCTTT. Protein sequence: CASSKRTGVNTEAFF. Full variable domain (outside the CDR3, taken from reference TRBV5-4 and TRBJ1-1): ETGVTQSPTHLIKTRGQQVTLRCSSQSGHNTVSWYQQALGQGPQFIFQYYREEENGRGNFPPRFSGLQFPNYSSELNVNALELDDSALYLCASSKRTGVNTEAFFGQGTRLTVV.

The V gene is TRBV19, the J gene TRBJ2-3, with 11 bases matching TRBD2. CDR1 is LNHDA, CDR2 SQIVND, per germline (reference sequence). J was trimmed by 2 bases and V by 6 bases; bases with no gene match: 10. This CDR3 region has 17 residues. CDR3 in DNA: TGTGCCAGTAGCAGGGTGCTAGCGGGGGGCCCCACAGATACGCAGTATTTT. Translation: CASSRVLAGGPTDTQYF. Drawing the rest from reference TRBV19 and TRBJ2-3, the complete variable domain is DGGITQSPKYLFRKEGQNVTLSCEQNLNHDAMYWYRQDPGQGLRLIYYSQIVNDFQKGDIAEGYSVSREKKESFPLTVTSAQKNPTAFYLCASSRVLAGGPTDTQYFGPGTRLTVL.

In the case of this clone: Sequence at one end of the junction differs from germline and may be a read error. This chain connects TRBV10-3 to TRBJ2-7; D remains ambiguous. The CDR3 has 11 amino acids. The germline V gene encodes CDR1 ENHRY and CDR2 SYGVKD. The CDR3 loop is CAISESFSWSF. The CDR3 DNA reads as TGTGCCATCAGTGAGAGTTTTAGTTGGAGCTTC.